The clone carrying this T cell receptor beta chain has only a few counts. The antigen remains unidentified. The sample belongs to a study of blood T cells in healthy people across ages. Overall study results and limits: Long-lived donors exceeded aged donors in naive CD4+ cells and diversity. Significant beta diversity loss was already apparent by age roughly 40, declining roughly linearly.

Each donor had about 10 milliliters of peripheral blood drawn. Isolated PBMCs totaled at least 6.5 million in each sample. Next came a second PCR, run for roughly 6 to 11 cycles, which used a sample-barcoded 5' primer along with a J-beta primer mix. TCRdb re-called the 5' RACE reads through MiXCR, storing one row per CDR3 protein. The profile shows hundreds of thousands of distinct CDR3 sequences, 45% to 60% of them singletons. Sequencing was carried out using blood. This receptor was obtained from a woman older than 75 in good health.

For the CDR3, the DNA is TGTGCCACCAGTGATCCCAGTCCTGATGGGAACTATGGCTACACCTTC. This codes for CATSDPSPDGNYGYTF. The chain links TRBV24-1 to TRBJ1-2; D call uncertain. The CDR3 length is 16 residues. Germline V CDR1 and CDR2: KGHDR, SFDVKD. With 3 bases removed from V and 2 bases from J, the gap between germline ends came to 15 bases.